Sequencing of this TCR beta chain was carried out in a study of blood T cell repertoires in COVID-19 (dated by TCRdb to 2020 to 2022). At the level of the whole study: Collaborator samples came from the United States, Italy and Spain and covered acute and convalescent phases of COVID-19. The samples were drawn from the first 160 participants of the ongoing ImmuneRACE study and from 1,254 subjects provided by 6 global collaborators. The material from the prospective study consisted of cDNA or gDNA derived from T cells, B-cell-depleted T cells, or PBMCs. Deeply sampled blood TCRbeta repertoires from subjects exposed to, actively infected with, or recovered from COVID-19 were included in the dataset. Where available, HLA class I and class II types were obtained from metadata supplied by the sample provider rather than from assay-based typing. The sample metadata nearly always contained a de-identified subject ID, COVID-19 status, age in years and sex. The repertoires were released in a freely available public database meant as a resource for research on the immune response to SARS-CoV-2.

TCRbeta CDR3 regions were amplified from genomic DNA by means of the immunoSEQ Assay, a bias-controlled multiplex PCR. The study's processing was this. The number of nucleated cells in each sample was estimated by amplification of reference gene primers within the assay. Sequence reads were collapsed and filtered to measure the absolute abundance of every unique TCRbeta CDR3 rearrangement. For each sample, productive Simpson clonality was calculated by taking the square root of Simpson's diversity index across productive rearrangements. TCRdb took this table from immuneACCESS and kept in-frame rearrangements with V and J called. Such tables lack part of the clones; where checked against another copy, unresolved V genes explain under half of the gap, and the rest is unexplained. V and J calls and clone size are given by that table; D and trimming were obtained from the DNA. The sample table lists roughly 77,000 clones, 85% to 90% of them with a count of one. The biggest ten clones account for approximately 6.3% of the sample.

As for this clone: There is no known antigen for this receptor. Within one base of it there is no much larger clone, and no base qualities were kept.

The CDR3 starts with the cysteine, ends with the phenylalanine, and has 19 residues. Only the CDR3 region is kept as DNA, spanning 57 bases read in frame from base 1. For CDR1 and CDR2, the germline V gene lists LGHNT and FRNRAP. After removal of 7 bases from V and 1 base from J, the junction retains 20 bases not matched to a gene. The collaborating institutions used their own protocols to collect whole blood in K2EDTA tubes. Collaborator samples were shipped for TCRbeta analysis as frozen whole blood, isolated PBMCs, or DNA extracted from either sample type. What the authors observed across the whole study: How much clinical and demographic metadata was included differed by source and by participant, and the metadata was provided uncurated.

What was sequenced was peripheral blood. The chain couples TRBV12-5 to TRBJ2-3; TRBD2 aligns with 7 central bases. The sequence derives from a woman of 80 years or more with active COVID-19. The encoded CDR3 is CASAGRGRESKEGTDTQYF. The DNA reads TGTGCTAGTGCCGGTCGTGGGCGGGAGAGTAAGGAAGGCACAGATACGCAGTATTTT.